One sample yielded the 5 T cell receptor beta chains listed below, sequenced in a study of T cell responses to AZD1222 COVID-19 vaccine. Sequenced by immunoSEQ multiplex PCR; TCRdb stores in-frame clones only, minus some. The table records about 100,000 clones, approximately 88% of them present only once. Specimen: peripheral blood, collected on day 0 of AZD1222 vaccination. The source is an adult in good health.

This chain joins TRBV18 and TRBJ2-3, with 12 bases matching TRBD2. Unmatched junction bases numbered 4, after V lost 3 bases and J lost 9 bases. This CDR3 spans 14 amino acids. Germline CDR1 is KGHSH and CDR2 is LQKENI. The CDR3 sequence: CASSPTSGGTTQYF. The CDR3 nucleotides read TGTGCCAGCTCACCTACTAGCGGGGGGACGACGCAGTATTTT. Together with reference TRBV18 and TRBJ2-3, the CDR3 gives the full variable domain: NAGVMQNPRHLVRRRGQEARLRCSPMKGHSHVYWYRQLPEEGLKFMVYLQKENIIDESGMPKERFSAEFPKEGPSILRIQQVVRGDSAAYFCASSPTSGGTTQYFGPGTRLTVL.

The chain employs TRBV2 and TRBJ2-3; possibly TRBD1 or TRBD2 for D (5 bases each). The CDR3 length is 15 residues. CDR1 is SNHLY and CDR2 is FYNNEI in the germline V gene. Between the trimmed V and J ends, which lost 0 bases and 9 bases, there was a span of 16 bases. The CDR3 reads CASSEAAGWGSTQYF. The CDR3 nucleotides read TGTGCCAGCAGTGAAGCGGCCGGTTGGGGGAGCACGCAGTATTTT.

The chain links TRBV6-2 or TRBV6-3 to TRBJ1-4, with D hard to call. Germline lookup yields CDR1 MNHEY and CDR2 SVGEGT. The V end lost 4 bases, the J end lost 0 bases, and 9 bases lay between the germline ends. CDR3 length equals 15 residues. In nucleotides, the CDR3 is TGTGCCAGCAGTTCCTACGGTGCAACTAATGAAAAACTGTTTTTT. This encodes CASSSYGATNEKLFF.

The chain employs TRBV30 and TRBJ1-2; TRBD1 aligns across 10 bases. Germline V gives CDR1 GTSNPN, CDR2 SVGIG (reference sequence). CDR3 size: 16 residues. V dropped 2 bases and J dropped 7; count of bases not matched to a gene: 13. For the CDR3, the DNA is TGTGCCTGGAGTCTCTGGGACAGGGGCCCCATGGGTGGCTACACCTTC. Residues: CAWSLWDRGPMGGYTF.

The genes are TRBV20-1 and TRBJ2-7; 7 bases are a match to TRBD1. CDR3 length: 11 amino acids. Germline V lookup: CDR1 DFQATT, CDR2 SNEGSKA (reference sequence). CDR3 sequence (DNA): TGCACCCTTGGGACAGTCTACGAGCAGTACTTC. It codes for CTLGTVYEQYF.